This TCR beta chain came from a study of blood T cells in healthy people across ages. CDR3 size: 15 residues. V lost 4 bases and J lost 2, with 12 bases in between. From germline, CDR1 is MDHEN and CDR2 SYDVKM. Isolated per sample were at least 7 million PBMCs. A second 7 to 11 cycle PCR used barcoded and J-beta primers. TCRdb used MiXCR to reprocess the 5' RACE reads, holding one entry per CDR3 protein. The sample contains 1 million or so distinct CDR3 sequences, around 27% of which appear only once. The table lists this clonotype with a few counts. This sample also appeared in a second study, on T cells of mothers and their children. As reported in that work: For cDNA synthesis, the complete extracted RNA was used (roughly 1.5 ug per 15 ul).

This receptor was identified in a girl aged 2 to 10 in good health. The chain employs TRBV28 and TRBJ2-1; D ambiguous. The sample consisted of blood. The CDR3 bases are TGTGCCAGCAGTTCCCTTTTATCTACCTACAATGAGCAGTTCTTC. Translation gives CASSSLLSTYNEQFF.